This T cell receptor (beta chain) was recorded in a study of cytomegalovirus exposure and HLA in healthy donors. In the study overall: Clustering assigned 70% to 90% of the roughly 400 genotyped donors to the Caucasian-associated ancestry cluster.

Findings and caveats of the study: Earlier analysis yielded a pattern in which most TCR beta V segments were productive about 90% or about 30% of the time. The study reported that TCR beta sequences accurately predicted HLA-A and HLA-B alleles in most subjects.

The PCR ran on 60 Vbeta and 13 Jbeta primers. Repertoires were generated with immunoSEQ multiplex PCR, while TCRdb's copy carries only in-frame clones and drops some. The sample has about 170,000 clones, approximately 78% seen once. Points on this clone: Its antigen remains unknown.

Trimming took off 2 bases at V and 6 bases at J, with 16 bases between the two ends. Germline V CDR1 and CDR2: LNHDA, SQIVND (reference sequence). The CDR3 length is 15 residues. The sequenced sample consisted of PBMCs. This TCR was recovered from a girl aged 2 to 10 in good health and CMV-seropositive. The V and J genes are TRBV19 and TRBJ1-2; D perhaps matches TRBD1 (6 bases). CDR3 amino acids: CASSISPGTIDGYTF. DNA for the CDR3: TGTGCCAGTAGTATATCACCCGGGACAATCGATGGCTACACCTTC. The entire variable domain, with the rest obtained from reference TRBV19 and TRBJ1-2, is as follows: DGGITQSPKYLFRKEGQNVTLSCEQNLNHDAMYWYRQDPGQGLRLIYYSQIVNDFQKGDIAEGYSVSREKKESFPLTVTSAQKNPTAFYLCASSISPGTIDGYTFGSGTRLTVV.